One and the same sample provided the 15 T cell receptor beta chains below, sequenced in a study of cytomegalovirus exposure and HLA in healthy donors. This PCR relied on a set of 60 Vbeta primers and 13 Jbeta primers. Clones were read by immunoSEQ multiplex PCR, and TCRdb kept only the in-frame ones, dropping some. The profile shows around 160,000 clones, more than 75% of them singletons. The sample comprised PBMCs. The receptors derive from a male donor in good health and CMV-seronegative.

This chain joins TRBV6-1 and TRBJ2-7, with TRBD1 matching over 7 bases. Germline V gene sequence: CDR1 MNHNS, CDR2 SASEGT. J was trimmed by 4 bases and V by 3 bases; bases with no gene match: 18. The CDR3 totals 18 residues. CDR3 residues: CASSDPVPTGRVLYEQYF. The CDR3 bases are TGTGCCAGCAGTGACCCGGTCCCGACAGGGAGAGTTTTATACGAGCAGTACTTC.

The chain recombines TRBV5-6 with TRBJ2-2, with 9 bases identical to TRBD1. Germline CDR1 and CDR2: SGHDT and YYEEEE. The V segment lost 4 bases and the J segment 0 bases; nucleotides outside the gene matches: 4. The CDR3 sequence is 16 residues long. Here the CDR3 DNA reads TGTGCCAGCAGCCCGCGACAGGGGGCGAACACCGGGGAGCTGTTTTTT. It translates to CASSPRQGANTGELFF.

CDR3 amino acids: CASSSPTGAQETQYF. CDR3 coding DNA: TGTGCCAGCAGCTCCCCGACAGGGGCGCAAGAGACCCAGTACTTC. The V gene is TRBV7-8, the J gene TRBJ2-5; TRBD1 matches at 8 bases. This CDR3 contains 15 residues. V trimming: 4 bases; J trimming: 2 bases; junction bases outside the gene matches: 6. Per the germline V gene, CDR1 is SGHVS and CDR2 is FQNEAQ.

This chain joins TRBV7-9 and TRBJ1-3; a weak D match, TRBD1 (5 bases). V shed 0 bases and J shed 4 bases, with 13 bases lying between them. The CDR3 consists of 16 residues. Germline V CDR1 and CDR2: SEHNR, FQNEAQ (reference sequence). CDR3 sequence (DNA): TGTGCCAGCAGCTTAGCTTCCCCAGGGCTAGGAAACACCATATATTTT. Translated: CASSLASPGLGNTIYF.

The rearrangement uses TRBV28 and TRBJ2-5; perhaps TRBD2 as D (6 bases). The germline CDR1 and CDR2 sequences are MDHEN and SYDVKM. Trimming cost V 1 base and J 4 bases, with 13 bases left between them. The CDR3 contains 15 residues. The CDR3 is CASSLSGGMGETQYF. The CDR3 region has the DNA TGTGCCAGCAGTTTATCCGGCGGGATGGGAGAGACCCAGTACTTC.

The rearrangement links TRBV29-1 to TRBJ2-5; tentatively, D is TRBD2 (7 bases). TRBJ2-7 matches the DNA end more closely, so the J call is doubtful. The germline V gene has CDR1 SQVTM and CDR2 ANQGSEA. This CDR3 has 13 amino acids. This chain's CDR3 is CSAGGQGSYEQYF. The CDR3 nucleotides read TGCAGCGCGGGGGGCCAAGGTTCCTACGAGCAGTACTTC.

The chain joins TRBV7-2 to TRBJ2-1; 10 nucleotides line up with TRBD2. V lost 6 bases to trimming and J lost 6 bases; unmatched junction nucleotides: 8. The length of the CDR3 is 15 residues. Germline values: CDR1 SGHTA, CDR2 FQGNSA. CDR3 sequence reads: CASSSSGGQFNEQFF. CDR3 nucleotides: TGTGCCAGCAGTTCTAGCGGGGGACAGTTCAATGAGCAGTTCTTC.

V gene TRBV2 combines with J gene TRBJ1-2; TRBD1 agrees at 8 bases. Germline CDR1 reads SNHLY; CDR2 reads FYNNEI. The CDR3 is 14 amino acids. With V trimmed by 5 bases and J by 7 bases, 9 bases remained unmatched. Here the CDR3 reads CASSLTGGYRGYTF. DNA of the CDR3: TGTGCCAGCAGTTTAACAGGGGGATATCGTGGCTACACCTTC.

CDR3 in amino acids: CASSLGEDQPQHF. DNA of the CDR3: TGTGCCAGCAGCTTAGGGGAGGATCAGCCCCAGCATTTT. The rearrangement links TRBV7-2 to TRBJ1-5; D uncertain. The germline gives CDR1 SGHTA, CDR2 FQGNSA. V lost 1 base and J lost 5, with 6 bases in between. This CDR3 is built from 13 residues. Filled out from reference TRBV7-2 and TRBJ1-5, the complete variable domain reads GAGVSQSPSNKVTEKGKDVELRCDPISGHTALYWYRQSLGQGLEFLIYFQGNSAPDKSGLPSDRFSAERTGGSVSTLTIQRTQQEDSAVYLCASSLGEDQPQHFGDGTRLSIL.

The chain combines TRBV7-2 with TRBJ2-2, with 8 bases identical to TRBD2. Germline V lookup: CDR1 SGHTA, CDR2 FQGNSA. The CDR3 has 15 residues. The trim removed 5 bases at V and 1 base at J, leaving 3 bases unmatched. The CDR3 sequence is CASSVLAGNTGELFF. The CDR3 DNA follows: TGTGCCAGCAGCGTCCTAGCGGGGAACACCGGGGAGCTGTTTTTT.

In this sample, this clone turned up a few times. The rearrangement links TRBV7-2 to TRBJ2-1; D ambiguous. This CDR3 is 13 amino acids long. Germline V gene data show CDR1 as SGHTA and CDR2 as FQGNSA. V lost 0 bases and J lost 3, with 3 bases in between. CDR3: CASSLALYNEQFF. The CDR3 nucleotides read TGTGCCAGCAGCTTAGCCCTCTACAATGAGCAGTTCTTC.

This chain uses TRBV27 with TRBJ2-5; TRBD2 might be the D (5 bases). The germline V gene has CDR1 MNHEY and CDR2 SMNVEV (reference sequence). The V end lost 5 bases, the J end lost 0 bases, and 10 bases lay between the germline ends. CDR3 size: 14 residues. Here the CDR3 reads CASSPPGYQETQYF. As DNA, the CDR3 is TGTGCCAGCAGTCCCCCGGGGTACCAAGAGACCCAGTACTTC.

The V call is TRBV7-2, the J call TRBJ1-4; 10 nucleotides agree with TRBD1. Trimming at V came to 5 bases and at J to 7 bases, leaving 19 bases not matched to a gene. This CDR3 contains 19 residues. Germline assignment: CDR1 SGHTA and CDR2 FQGNSA. In DNA, the CDR3 is TGTGCCAGCAGCCCGAGGGTCGGGACAGGGGACTCACGGATTGAAAAACTGTTTTTT. Its translation: CASSPRVGTGDSRIEKLFF.

The rearrangement links TRBV6-4 to TRBJ2-7; D may be TRBD1 (5 bases). The length of the CDR3 is 13 residues. Between the trimmed V and J ends, which lost 6 bases and 5 bases, there was a span of 14 bases. Germline V gene sequence: CDR1 MRHNA, CDR2 SNTAGT. The CDR3 coding sequence is TGTGCCAGCAGCAAACAGGAAAACGACGAGCAGTACTTC. Protein: CASSKQENDEQYF.

The rearrangement uses TRBV9 and TRBJ2-1; weak D call: TRBD2 (5 bases). The CDR3 totals 15 residues. Germline V CDR1 and CDR2: SGDLS, YYNGEE. Between the trimmed V and J ends, which lost 3 bases and 1 base, there was a span of 11 bases. Written as DNA, the CDR3 is TGTGCCAGCAGCGAGGCGGGCGCATCCTACAATGAGCAGTTCTTC. This codes for CASSEAGASYNEQFF.